Each of the 22 T cell receptor beta chains below was sequenced from the same sample in a study of identical twins. Each CDR3 protein is one row after TCRdb ran MiXCR on the 5' RACE reads. The table shows about 720,000 distinct CDR3 sequences, with around a sixth occurring only once. This same sample was also taken into another study, of T cells expressing NK-cell markers.

Sequenced input: PBMCs. The receptors were sampled from a woman aged 18-29 years in good health.

In its sample, this clonotype was seen a few times. J is TRBJ2-5 and V is TRBV29-1; tentative D call: TRBD2 (5 bases). CDR1 is SQVTM, CDR2 ANQGSEA, per germline. Trimming shortened V by 7 bases and J by 4 bases, and 13 bases separated the two germline ends. The CDR3 is 12 amino acids. In DNA form, the CDR3 reads TGCAGCGCCTTCTCTCGGGGAGAGACCCAGTACTTC. It specifies CSAFSRGETQYF.

This clonotype showed up just a few times. The genes are TRBV12-3 or TRBV12-4 and TRBJ2-1, with D perhaps matching TRBD1 (5 bases). V was shortened by 10 bases and J by 0 bases, with 19 bases between the two germline ends. The CDR3 is 16 residues long. This CDR3 is CATLSRGGSSYNEQFF. The CDR3 region has the DNA TGTGCCACCCTGTCTAGGGGCGGCAGCTCCTACAATGAGCAGTTCTTC.

This clonotype has only a few counts. The V gene is TRBV27, the J gene TRBJ2-7; weak D call: TRBD1 (6 bases). CDR1 and CDR2 (germline): MNHEY, SMNVEV (reference sequence). This CDR3 contains 14 residues. V lost 5 bases to trimming and J lost 7 bases, with 18 bases between them. CDR3 loop: CASSPEASRGEQYF. The CDR3 nucleotides are TGTGCCAGCAGTCCTGAGGCTTCGAGGGGGGAGCAGTACTTC.

This clonotype has just a few counts. The chain is built from TRBV12-3 or TRBV12-4 and TRBJ2-7; no firm D call. Trimming took 5 bases from V and 5 from J, leaving 13 bases between them. CDR3 size: 13 residues. The CDR3 DNA sequence: TGTGCCAGCAGTCTTTTCTCAAGGGACGAGCAGTACTTC. Its translation: CASSLFSRDEQYF.

This clonotype has only a few counts. The chain joins TRBV6-2 or TRBV6-3 to TRBJ2-1; TRBD2 matches 8 bases. Germline assignment: CDR1 MNHEY and CDR2 SVGEGT. V shed 1 base, J shed 9 bases, and the junction held 2 bases outside the gene matches. This CDR3 is built from 13 residues. The CDR3 is CASSYFREGEQFF. For the CDR3, the DNA is TGTGCCAGCAGTTACTTCCGGGAGGGTGAGCAGTTCTTC.

The V call is TRBV7-2, the J call TRBJ2-5; D could derive from TRBD1 or TRBD2 (6 bases each). CDR3 length: 16 amino acids. Germline assignment: CDR1 SGHTA and CDR2 FQGNSA. Trimming took off 1 base at V and 7 bases at J, with 19 bases between the two ends. The CDR3 region is CASSLVGGPTGRTQYF. CDR3 nucleotides: TGTGCCAGCAGCTTAGTGGGGGGCCCCACAGGTCGGACCCAGTACTTC.

This clonotype was found a few times. The chain combines TRBV12-3 or TRBV12-4 with TRBJ1-6; 7 bases are a match to TRBD1. The CDR3 is 14 residues long. The V segment lost 2 bases and the J segment 6 bases; nucleotides outside the gene matches: 1. The CDR3 DNA follows: TGTGCCAGCAGTTTACGGGACAGTAATTCACCCCTCCACTTT. As protein: CASSLRDSNSPLHF.

The chain has TRBV7-2 and TRBJ2-7; D not certain. The V and J ends lost 5 bases and 4 bases respectively, with 24 bases between them. Germline CDR1 is SGHTA and CDR2 is FQGNSA. This CDR3 has 17 amino acids. CDR3 amino acids: CASSPGLVGPIKYEQYF. The CDR3 bases are TGTGCCAGCAGCCCCGGGCTGGTCGGGCCGATAAAATACGAGCAGTACTTC.

This clonotype has more than one count but fewer than ten. This chain connects TRBV12-3 or TRBV12-4 to TRBJ1-6; D is unresolved. The CDR3 extends over 12 amino acids. The V end lost 2 bases, the J end lost 19 bases, and 15 bases lay between the germline ends. The CDR3 reads CASSLTRGRNHF. In DNA, the CDR3 is TGTGCCAGCAGTTTAACCCGGGGTAGAAATCACTTT.

The chain employs TRBV7-9 and TRBJ1-2; D gene unclear. Germline V gene lookup returns CDR1 SEHNR and CDR2 FQNEAQ (reference sequence). The CDR3 covers 17 residues. V was trimmed by 5 bases and J by 1 base, leaving 20 bases between them. The DNA of the CDR3 is TGTGCCAGCAGCCCTGTGACCCTACGGGATAATAACTATGGCTACACCTTC. Encoded protein: CASSPVTLRDNNYGYTF. The whole variable domain, filled in from reference TRBV7-9 and TRBJ1-2, reads DTGVSQNPRHKITKRGQNVTFRCDPISEHNRLYWYRQTLGQGPEFLTYFQNEAQLEKSRLLSDRFSAERPKGSFSTLEIQRTEQGDSAMYLCASSPVTLRDNNYGYTFGSGTRLTVV.

The V gene is TRBV29-1, the J gene TRBJ2-5; 7 bases match TRBD1. With V trimmed by 5 bases and J by 2 bases, 2 bases remained unmatched. Germline V gives CDR1 SQVTM, CDR2 ANQGSEA. This CDR3 is 12 amino acids long. CDR3 sequence (DNA): TGCAGCGTTTGGGGACAGCAAGAGACCCAGTACTTC. Encoded protein: CSVWGQQETQYF.

The sample holds a few counts of this clonotype. This chain links TRBV25-1 with TRBJ2-2; 8 positions match TRBD1. From germline, CDR1 is MGHDK and CDR2 SYGVNS. V lost 4 bases and J lost 2; bases outside the gene matches: 6. This CDR3 spans 16 amino acids. CDR3 loop: CASSAPGTGNTGELFF. The CDR3 nucleotides are TGTGCCAGCAGTGCCCCCGGGACAGGCAACACCGGGGAGCTGTTTTTT.

This clonotype was seen ten or more times. The chain recombines TRBV29-1 with TRBJ2-3, with 7 bases lining up with TRBD2. With V trimmed by 6 bases and J by 6 bases, 12 bases remained unmatched. Germline CDR1 and CDR2: SQVTM and ANQGSEA. There are 14 residues in the CDR3. For the CDR3, the DNA is TGCAGCGTCCTGACTAGCCCCCCACATGATACGCAGTATTTT. This gives the protein CSVLTSPPHDTQYF.

In this sample, this clonotype turned up a few times. CDR3 DNA: TGTGCCAGCAGCGTAGGGCCCCTCGGCACAGATACGCAGTATTTT. It is translated as CASSVGPLGTDTQYF. This chain joins TRBV9 and TRBJ2-3; D remains ambiguous. CDR1 is SGDLS and CDR2 is YYNGEE in the germline V gene. There are 15 residues in the CDR3. V lost 0 bases and J lost 1, with 9 bases in between. The complete variable domain, with remaining parts taken from reference TRBV9 and TRBJ2-3, reads DSGVTQTPKHLITATGQRVTLRCSPRSGDLSVYWYQQSLDQGLQFLIQYYNGEERAKGNILERFSAQQFPDLHSELNLSSLELGDSALYFCASSVGPLGTDTQYFGPGTRLTVL.

The gene calls are TRBV20-1 and TRBJ1-2; perhaps TRBD1 as D (6 bases). CDR1 and CDR2 (germline): DFQATT, SNEGSKA (reference sequence). This CDR3 has 14 amino acids. V lost 6 bases and J 4 bases, leaving 18 bases between the germline ends. The CDR3 loop reads CSAPYTGLGYGYTF. CDR3 sequence (DNA): TGCAGTGCGCCTTATACAGGGTTAGGCTATGGCTACACCTTC.

The chain is built from TRBV6-1 and TRBJ1-1; a possible D gene is TRBD1 (5 bases). The CDR3 consists of 14 residues. V was pared by 3 bases and J by 1 base, with 9 bases between. Germline lookup yields CDR1 MNHNS and CDR2 SASEGT. The CDR3 DNA reads as TGTGCCAGCAGTGACCCAGGGCGGAACACTGAAGCTTTCTTT. Residues: CASSDPGRNTEAFF.

The chain combines TRBV7-9 with TRBJ2-7; tentatively, D is TRBD2 (7 bases). V lost 5 bases to trimming and J lost 7 bases, with 15 bases between them. Germline V gene sequence: CDR1 SEHNR, CDR2 FQNEAQ (reference sequence). The CDR3 spans 13 residues. CDR3 sequence reads: CASSLIGGQEQYF. CDR3 nucleotide sequence: TGTGCCAGCAGCCTTATCGGGGGGCAGGAGCAGTACTTC.

This clonotype has a handful of counts. CDR3 residues: CASSYLSRGGNNEQFF. The CDR3, as DNA: TGCGCCAGCAGCTACCTCTCGCGGGGGGGCAACAATGAGCAGTTCTTC. V usage is TRBV5-1 and J usage is TRBJ2-1, with 9 positions matching TRBD2. This CDR3 is 16 amino acids long. Germline lookup yields CDR1 SGHRS and CDR2 YFSETQ. V dropped 3 bases and J dropped 5; count of bases not matched to a gene: 9.

The chain combines TRBV9 with TRBJ2-2; D uncertain. CDR1 SGDLS and CDR2 YYNGEE come from the germline V gene. The CDR3 is 14 amino acids. Trimming removed 6 bases from V and 6 bases from J, with 15 bases in between. The CDR3 spells CASTEGSNAGELFF. DNA of the CDR3: TGTGCCAGCACCGAAGGTTCTAACGCCGGGGAGCTGTTTTTT.

This clonotype was seen a few times. V and J are TRBV20-1 and TRBJ1-1; D not certain. Trimming cost V 6 bases and J 2 bases, with 13 bases left between them. The CDR3 has 13 residues. Germline CDR1 and CDR2: DFQATT and SNEGSKA (reference sequence). CDR3 nucleotide sequence: TGCAGTGCCGTGCCAAAGTCCAACACTGAAGCTTTCTTT. It is translated as CSAVPKSNTEAFF.

This clonotype was detected only a few times. At one end, the junction sequence differs from germline, possibly due to a read error. The genes are TRBV12-3 or TRBV12-4 and TRBJ2-1; unclear D gene. This CDR3 has 12 residues. Written as DNA, the CDR3 is TGTGCCAGCAGTTCCCAAACCCTCTCCAGTTACTTC. Its protein product is CASSSQTLSSYF.

This CDR3 reads CASSYVRTGVDNEQFF. For the CDR3, the DNA is TGTGCCAGCAGTTACGTCCGGACAGGGGTCGACAATGAGCAGTTCTTC. The V gene is TRBV6-5, the J gene TRBJ2-1, with TRBD1 matching 9 bases. J lost 5 bases, V lost 2 bases, and 7 bases had no gene match. The CDR3 runs to 16 residues. The germline V gene encodes CDR1 MNHEY and CDR2 SVGAGI.